The 15 T cell receptor beta chains listed next were all sequenced from one sample in a study of patients and donors after allogeneic stem cell transplantation. TCRdb reprocessed the RT-PCR reads via MiXCR and lists one record per CDR3 protein. Among about 960,000 distinct CDR3 sequences listed, roughly 18% were seen once. The source material was blood, either unsorted or a sorted T cell fraction (not recorded which). The receptors come from a human donor who was either an allogeneic HSCT recipient or a stem cell or donor lymphocyte infusion donor (not recorded which). It is not recorded whose cells these are; they may come from a transplant donor.

V is TRBV27 and J is TRBJ2-1; perhaps D is TRBD1 or TRBD2 (5 bases each). Germline V CDR1 and CDR2: MNHEY, SMNVEV (reference sequence). The CDR3 is 16 amino acids. The V end was cut by 2 bases, the J end by 3 bases, with 14 bases between. CDR3 in amino acids: CASSLDPGPFYNEQFF. DNA of the CDR3: TGTGCCAGCAGTTTAGATCCGGGGCCCTTCTACAATGAGCAGTTCTTC.

On this clonotype: A much more abundant neighbour one base away suggests this may be a read error. The genes are TRBV4-2 and TRBJ2-7; D could derive from TRBD1 or TRBD2 (6 bases each). The CDR3 is made up of 16 amino acids. Germline V gene sequence: CDR1 LGHNA, CDR2 YNFKEQ. V dropped 4 bases and J dropped 0 bases, with 16 bases sitting between them. The CDR3 region is CASSRTTRGSSYEQYF. The CDR3 nucleotides read TGTGCCAGCAGCCGCACGACTAGGGGGAGCTCCTACGAGCAGTACTTC.

This clonotype has just a few counts. The chain recombines TRBV9 with TRBJ2-2; D is unresolved. The CDR3 consists of 13 residues. Trimming cost V 0 bases and J 5 bases, with 5 bases left between them. Germline V CDR1 and CDR2: SGDLS, YYNGEE. CDR3 in amino acids: CASSVGHTGELFF. In DNA, the CDR3 is TGTGCCAGCAGCGTAGGTCATACCGGGGAGCTGTTTTTT.

This chain uses TRBV5-1 with TRBJ2-4; D perhaps matches TRBD2 (6 bases). CDR1 is SGHRS and CDR2 is YFSETQ in the germline V gene. This CDR3 spans 15 amino acids. V was trimmed by 0 bases and J by 2 bases, leaving 9 bases between them. The CDR3 bases are TGCGCCAGCAGCTTGGAACGGGGGACCAAAAACATTCAGTACTTC. This encodes CASSLERGTKNIQYF.

This clonotype was seen only a few times. The V and J genes are TRBV4-3 and TRBJ2-5; 7 bases fit TRBD2. V dropped 1 base and J dropped 4; count of bases not matched to a gene: 9. The V gene's germline CDR1 is LGHNA and CDR2 YSLEER. The CDR3 has 16 residues. As DNA, the CDR3 is TGCGCCAGCAGCCAAGCCATGGGGGGGGTTCGAGAGACCCAGTACTTC. It yields the protein CASSQAMGGVRETQYF.

This clonotype was detected a few times. The J gene is TRBJ1-1, the V gene TRBV20-1; 8 bases are shared with TRBD1. Looked up from germline, CDR1 is DFQATT and CDR2 is SNEGSKA (reference sequence). The CDR3 extends over 14 amino acids. After removal of 6 bases from V and 5 bases from J, the junction contained 11 bases not matched to a gene. The CDR3 nucleotides are TGCAGTGCGGATGACAGGGGAAGGGGGACTGAAGCTTTCTTT. This encodes CSADDRGRGTEAFF.

This chain links TRBV9 with TRBJ2-1, with 13 nucleotides matching TRBD2. This CDR3 contains 16 residues. Germline values: CDR1 SGDLS, CDR2 YYNGEE. V shed 4 bases, J shed 2 bases, and the junction held 3 bases outside the gene matches. The CDR3 DNA follows: TGTGCCAGCAGCTCACTAGCGGGGGGGACCTACAATGAGCAGTTCTTC. Amino acids: CASSSLAGGTYNEQFF.

This clonotype was recorded a few times. The rearrangement joins TRBV15 to TRBJ2-7; TRBD2 might be the D (5 bases). The V end lost 1 base, the J end lost 11 bases, and 18 bases lay between the germline ends. Germline V lookup: CDR1 LNHNV, CDR2 YYDKDF (reference sequence). The CDR3 loop spans 14 amino acids. The DNA for the CDR3 is TGTGCCACCAGCAGAGGCGGCTGGGGAGAGTCCAAGTACTTC. Protein: CATSRGGWGESKYF.

The gene calls are TRBV20-1 and TRBJ1-4, with D hard to call. This CDR3 contains 15 residues. V gave up 0 bases and J gave up 8 bases, with 16 bases separating them. Germline V gene sequence: CDR1 DFQATT, CDR2 SNEGSKA (reference sequence). The chain's CDR3 is CSAREASGRREKLFF. The CDR3 nucleotides read TGCAGTGCTAGAGAAGCCTCGGGCAGGAGGGAAAAACTGTTTTTT.

The V and J genes are TRBV19 and TRBJ1-2; the match to TRBD1 covers 7 bases. CDR3 size: 16 residues. The germline gives CDR1 LNHDA, CDR2 SQIVND (reference sequence). V shed 5 bases and J 4 bases; nucleotides not matched to a gene: 13. This CDR3 reads CASSRQGRALGYGYTF. The CDR3 DNA reads TGTGCCAGTAGTCGACAGGGACGTGCCCTCGGCTATGGCTACACCTTC.

The J gene is TRBJ2-7, the V gene TRBV9; D ambiguous. The CDR3 sequence is 13 residues long. Trimming removed 4 bases at V and 6 bases at J, with 14 bases between. Germline lookup yields CDR1 SGDLS and CDR2 YYNGEE. CDR3 in amino acids: CASSRDPPSEQYF. The CDR3 DNA follows: TGTGCCAGCAGCCGCGACCCCCCCTCCGAGCAGTACTTC.

The V call is TRBV5-1, the J call TRBJ2-3; 8 bases align to TRBD2. CDR1 and CDR2 (germline): SGHRS, YFSETQ. The CDR3 sequence is 15 residues long. V was clipped by 1 base and J by 3 bases; unmatched bases: 4. In DNA form, the CDR3 reads TGCGCCAGCAGCTTGCGACCTAGCGGGACAGATACGCAGTATTTT. Amino acid sequence: CASSLRPSGTDTQYF. The full variable domain, rest sourced from reference TRBV5-1 and TRBJ2-3, is KAGVTQTPRYLIKTRGQQVTLSCSPISGHRSVSWYQQTPGQGLQFLFEYFSETQRNKGNFPGRFSGRQFSNSRSEMNVSTLELGDSALYLCASSLRPSGTDTQYFGPGTRLTVL.

This clonotype was counted a few times. The rearrangement uses TRBV2 and TRBJ2-3; unclear D gene. CDR3 size: 12 residues. With 5 bases removed from V and 5 bases from J, the gap between germline ends came to 8 bases. Per the germline V gene, CDR1 is SNHLY and CDR2 is FYNNEI. The CDR3 region is CASSQRRDTQYF. In DNA, the CDR3 is TGTGCCAGCAGTCAACGGAGAGATACGCAGTATTTT.

This clonotype was seen a handful of times. CDR3 protein: CASGFGTLDGYTF. CDR3 sequence (DNA): TGTGCTAGTGGTTTCGGGACATTAGATGGCTACACCTTC. This chain connects TRBV12-5 to TRBJ1-2; TRBD1 might be the D (6 bases). This CDR3 is built from 13 residues. CDR1 and CDR2 from the germline V gene are LGHNT and FRNRAP. Trimming took 3 bases from V and 6 from J, leaving 11 bases between them. The full variable domain, in which reference TRBV12-5 and TRBJ1-2 provide the parts outside the CDR3, is DARVTQTPRHKVTEMGQEVTMRCQPILGHNTVFWYRQTMMQGLELLAYFRNRAPLDDSGMPKDRFSAEMPDATLATLKIQPSEPRDSAVYFCASGFGTLDGYTFGSGTRLTVV.

In its sample, this clonotype was seen a few times. The chain employs TRBV27 and TRBJ1-1; D is uncertain. The germline V gene encodes CDR1 MNHEY and CDR2 SMNVEV (reference sequence). V was clipped by 5 bases and J by 6 bases, with 7 bases between them. This CDR3 comprises 11 residues. The CDR3 DNA reads TGTGCCAGCAGTGGAAGGTCTGAAGCTTTCTTT. Translating gives CASSGRSEAFF.